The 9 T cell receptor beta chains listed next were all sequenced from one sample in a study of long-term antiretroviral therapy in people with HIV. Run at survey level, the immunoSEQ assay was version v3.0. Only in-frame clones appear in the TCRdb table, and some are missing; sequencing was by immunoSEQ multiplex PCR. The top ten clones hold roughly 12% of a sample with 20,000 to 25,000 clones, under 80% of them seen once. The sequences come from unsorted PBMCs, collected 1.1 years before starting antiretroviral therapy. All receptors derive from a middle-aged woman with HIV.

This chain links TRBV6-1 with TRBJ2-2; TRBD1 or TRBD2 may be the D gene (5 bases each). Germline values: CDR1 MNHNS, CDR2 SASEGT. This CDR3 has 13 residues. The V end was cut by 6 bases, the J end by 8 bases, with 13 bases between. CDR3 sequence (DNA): TGTGCCAGCAGCCGAGGGGATGGTGGGGAGCTGTTTTTT. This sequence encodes CASSRGDGGELFF.

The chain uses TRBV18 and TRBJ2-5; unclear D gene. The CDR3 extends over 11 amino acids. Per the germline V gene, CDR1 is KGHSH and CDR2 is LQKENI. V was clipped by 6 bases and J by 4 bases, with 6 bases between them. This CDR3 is CASSSGETQYF. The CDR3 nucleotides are TGTGCCAGCTCCTCCGGAGAGACCCAGTACTTC.

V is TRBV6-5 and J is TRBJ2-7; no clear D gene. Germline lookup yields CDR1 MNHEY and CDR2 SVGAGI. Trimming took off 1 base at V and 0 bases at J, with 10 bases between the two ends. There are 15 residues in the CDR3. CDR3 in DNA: TGTGCCAGCAGTTACTTAGTCGACGGCTCCTACGAGCAGTACTTC. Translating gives CASSYLVDGSYEQYF.

CDR3 bases: TGTGCCAGCAGCGCTGACTTCTATGGCTACACCTTC. Translated, it gives CASSADFYGYTF. The chain is built from TRBV7-9 and TRBJ1-2; no clear D gene. This CDR3 is 12 amino acids long. Trimming removed 5 bases at V and 4 bases at J, with 8 bases between. Germline V lookup: CDR1 SEHNR, CDR2 FQNEAQ (reference sequence).

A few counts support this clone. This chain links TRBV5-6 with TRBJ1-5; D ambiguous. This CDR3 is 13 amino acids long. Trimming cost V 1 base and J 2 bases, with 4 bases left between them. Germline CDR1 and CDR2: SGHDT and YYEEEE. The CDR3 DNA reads TGTGCCAGCAGCTTGCAAGGCAATCAGCCCCAGCATTTT. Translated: CASSLQGNQPQHF.

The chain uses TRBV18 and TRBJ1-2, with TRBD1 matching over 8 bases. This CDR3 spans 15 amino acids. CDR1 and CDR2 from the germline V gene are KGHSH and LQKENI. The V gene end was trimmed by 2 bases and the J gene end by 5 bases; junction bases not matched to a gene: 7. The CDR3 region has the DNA TGTGCCAGCTCACCAGAGCAGGGGGCCTATTATGGCTACACCTTC. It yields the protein CASSPEQGAYYGYTF.

The CDR3 DNA is TGTGCCAGCAGTTACTCTTTGAGCACTGAAGCTTTCTTT. This gives the protein CASSYSLSTEAFF. J is TRBJ1-1 and V is TRBV6-5; D not resolved. The germline V gene encodes CDR1 MNHEY and CDR2 SVGAGI. V was pared by 0 bases and J by 4 bases, with 6 bases between. This CDR3 is 13 amino acids long.

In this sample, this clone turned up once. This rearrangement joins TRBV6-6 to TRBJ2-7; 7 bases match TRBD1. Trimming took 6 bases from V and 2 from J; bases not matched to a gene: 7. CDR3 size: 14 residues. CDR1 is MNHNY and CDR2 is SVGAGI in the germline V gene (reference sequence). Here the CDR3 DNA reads TGTGCCAGCAGATTAACAGGGGTGGCCTACGAGCAGTACTTC. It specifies CASRLTGVAYEQYF.

Written as DNA, the CDR3 is TGTGCCAGCAGTTCGTCGGACAGGGCTAACTATGGCTACACCTTC. This encodes CASSSSDRANYGYTF. V gene TRBV6-6 combines with J gene TRBJ1-2; 8 bases fit TRBD1. Germline V CDR1 and CDR2: MNHNY, SVGAGI (reference sequence). CDR3 length: 15 amino acids. The trim removed 4 bases at V and 0 bases at J, leaving 4 bases unmatched.